Given below is one TCR beta chain in context. The germline CDR1 and CDR2 sequences are MNHEY and SVGAGI. The V end lost 2 bases, the J end lost 3 bases, and 12 bases lay between the germline ends. This CDR3 has 15 residues. The data are from a study of TIL therapy for anti-PD-1-resistant metastatic lung cancer. The time point: pre-treatment sample, taken before nivolumab and TIL therapy. The libraries were made with immunoSEQ v3. The table came from immunoSEQ multiplex PCR; TCRdb's copy has only in-frame clones and leaves some out. Here the sample spans about 36,000 clones, around 70% being singletons.

The sample here was blood, taken at baseline. The genes are TRBV6-5 and TRBJ2-3, with D possibly TRBD1 on 6 matching bases. The TCR sequence derives from a person aged 25 to 80 with non-small cell lung cancer. Here the CDR3 reads CASSYIQGRTDTQYF. CDR3 in DNA: TGTGCCAGCAGTTACATACAGGGACGGACAGATACGCAGTATTTT.